This is a list of T cell receptor beta chains from one sample in a study of OX40 agonist ivuxolimab in advanced cancers. The assay was immunoSEQ multiplex PCR, and TCRdb's table has in-frame clones only and misses some. The sample has over 65,000 clones, 85% to 95% seen once. The material sequenced was CD4+ or CD8+ T cells sorted from blood, taken in a trial of the OX40 agonist ivuxolimab. Every receptor here comes from an adult with an advanced solid tumor such as melanoma, head and neck, liver or kidney cancer. CDR3s include the opening cysteine and the closing phenylalanine or tryptophan. A D gene is named only where the DNA matches it firmly. The size of a clone is reported for some rows only, either as once, few or many, or as a class for expanded clones.

D	size	V	J	CDR3	DNA
.	.	TRBV7-8	TRBJ2-1	CASSAWDYNEQFF	TGTGCCAGCAGCGCCTGGGACTACAATGAGCAGTTCTTC
.	.	TRBV19	TRBJ2-7	CASSIDPGTPLYEQYF	TGTGCCAGTAGTATAGACCCCGGGACCCCCCTCTACGAGCAGTACTTC
.	.	TRBV30	TRBJ2-2	CAWSVGVSANTGELFF	TGTGCCTGGAGTGTAGGGGTCAGCGCGAACACCGGGGAGCTGTTTTTT
.	.	TRBV11-3	TRBJ2-7	CASSLGPTEQYF	TGTGCCAGCAGCTTAGGCCCGACAGAGCAGTACTTC
.	.	TRBV6-5	TRBJ1-2	CASSYGTGDYGYTF	TGTGCCAGCAGTTATGGGACGGGAGACTATGGCTACACCTTC
.	.	TRBV29-1	TRBJ2-7	CSVEEVADEQYF	TGCAGCGTTGAAGAAGTTGCAGATGAGCAGTACTTC
TRBD1	.	TRBV30	TRBJ1-5	CAWSEMTGVNQPQHF	TGTGCCTGGAGCGAAATGACAGGGGTCAATCAGCCCCAGCATTTT
TRBD1	.	TRBV28	TRBJ2-1	CVTPGQGADEQFF	TGTGTAACCCCGGGACAGGGGGCAGATGAGCAGTTCTTC
TRBD2	.	TRBV6-5	TRBJ2-7	CASTVAGASYEQYF	TGTGCCAGCACGGTAGCGGGGGCCTCCTACGAGCAGTACTTC
TRBD2	.	TRBV2	TRBJ2-5	CASTQTSGGQETQYF	TGTGCCAGCACCCAGACTAGCGGGGGCCAAGAGACCCAGTACTTC
.	once	TRBV19	TRBJ1-1	CASSIKGATTEAFF	TGTGCCAGTAGTATTAAGGGCGCGACCACTGAAGCTTTCTTT
.	once	TRBV10-3	TRBJ2-7	CAISERRGRGYEQYF	TGTGCCATCAGTGAGAGGAGGGGGCGCGGGTACGAGCAGTACTTC
TRBD2	.	TRBV19	TRBJ2-7	CASSMVAGDSYEQYF	TGTGCCAGTAGTATGGTAGCGGGGGACTCCTACGAGCAGTACTTC
TRBD1	.	TRBV19	TRBJ1-1	CASSIRDRVNTEAFF	TGTGCCAGTAGTATTCGGGACAGGGTGAACACTGAAGCTTTCTTT
.	.	TRBV6-5	TRBJ2-5	CASSYPGLPETQYF	TGTGCCAGCAGTTACCCGGGACTGCCAGAGACCCAGTACTTC
.	.	TRBV30	TRBJ2-7	CAARAGSLYEQYF	TGTGCCGCGAGGGCAGGGTCGCTCTACGAGCAGTACTTC
TRBD1	.	TRBV7-2	TRBJ1-5	CASSLGGTGWNQPQHF	TGTGCCAGCAGCTTAGGGGGGACAGGGTGGAATCAGCCCCAGCATTTT
TRBD2	.	TRBV5-6	TRBJ2-5	CASSLGLAGAQETQYF	TGTGCCAGCAGCTTGGGGCTAGCGGGGGCTCAAGAGACCCAGTACTTC
.	.	TRBV7-6	TRBJ1-1	CASSLALGQLNTEAFF	TGTGCCAGCAGCTTAGCGCTGGGGCAGTTGAACACTGAAGCTTTCTTT
.	.	TRBV29-1	TRBJ2-1	CSVIRDFYNEQFF	TGCAGCGTTATACGGGACTTCTACAATGAGCAGTTCTTC
TRBD2	once	TRBV4-1	TRBJ2-7	CASSQDPTSGAYEQYF	TGCGCCAGCAGCCAAGATCCGACTAGCGGAGCCTACGAGCAGTACTTC
.	.	TRBV11-3	TRBJ1-3	CASSSGYGNTIYF	TGTGCCAGCAGCTCAGGGTACGGAAACACCATATATTTT
TRBD2	.	TRBV28	TRBJ2-1	CASSRAGSYNEQFF	TGTGCCAGCAGCCGAGCGGGGTCCTACAATGAGCAGTTCTTC
.	.	TRBV7-2	TRBJ1-1	CASSQQVRTEAFF	TGTGCCAGTAGCCAACAGGTTCGTACTGAAGCTTTCTTT
.	.	TRBV5-1	TRBJ2-1	CASSSLWGGSYNEQFF	TGCGCCAGCAGTTCCCTCTGGGGAGGCTCCTACAATGAGCAGTTCTTC
TRBD1	.	TRBV18	TRBJ1-1	CASSPDRSNTEAFF	TGTGCCAGCTCACCGGACAGGTCGAACACTGAAGCTTTCTTT
TRBD2	.	TRBV5-1	TRBJ2-3	CASSLAGVAGGTQYF	TGCGCCAGCAGCTTGGCCGGGGTAGCGGGGGGTACGCAGTATTTT
.	.	TRBV27	TRBJ2-1	CASNDSPRSYNEQFF	TGTGCCAGCAACGATAGCCCCCGCTCCTACAATGAGCAGTTCTTC
.	.	TRBV9	TRBJ1-1	CASSAYPNPGTEAFF	TGTGCCAGCAGCGCGTACCCTAATCCCGGCACTGAAGCTTTCTTT
.	.	TRBV4-3	TRBJ2-7	CASSQDLGGDSYEQYF	TGCGCCAGCAGCCAAGATCTAGGGGGGGACTCCTACGAGCAGTACTTC
.	.	TRBV5-1	TRBJ2-3	CASSKTTGGSSTDTQYF	TGCGCCAGCAGCAAAACAACTGGGGGGTCTAGCACAGATACGCAGTATTTT
.	.	TRBV6-6	TRBJ2-5	CASRRQHNQETQYF	TGTGCCAGCAGACGACAGCACAACCAAGAGACCCAGTACTTC
TRBD1	.	TRBV7-2	TRBJ1-1	CASSVDRGNTEAFF	TGTGCCAGCAGCGTGGACAGGGGGAACACTGAAGCTTTCTTT
.	.	TRBV6-5	TRBJ1-1	CASKRAGSTEAFF	TGTGCCAGCAAGAGGGCTGGTTCCACTGAAGCTTTCTTT
.	.	TRBV5-1	TRBJ1-2	CASSFGDNYYGYTF	TGCGCCAGCAGCTTCGGGGACAACTACTATGGCTACACCTTC
.	.	TRBV10-3	TRBJ2-7	CAISESRTYSLEQYF	TGTGCCATCAGTGAAAGTAGAACCTATAGCCTCGAGCAGTACTTC
TRBD2	.	TRBV9	TRBJ2-4	CASSRNLAGEDIQYF	TGTGCCAGCAGCCGAAATCTAGCGGGGGAAGACATTCAGTACTTC
.	.	TRBV4-1	TRBJ2-7	CATATQVLSEQYF	TGCGCCACCGCGACTCAGGTCCTAAGCGAGCAGTACTTC
.	.	TRBV7-9	TRBJ1-4	CASSLVGTPNEGLFF	TGTGCCAGCAGCTTAGTCGGGACGCCTAATGAGGGACTGTTTTTT
TRBD2	once	TRBV7-9	TRBJ2-1	CASSSQRGSSYNEQFF	TGTGCCAGCAGCTCCCAGCGGGGGAGCTCCTACAATGAGCAGTTCTTC
TRBD1	.	TRBV2	TRBJ2-1	CASSQTGGAEQFF	TGTGCCAGCTCCCAGACAGGGGGCGCTGAGCAGTTCTTC
TRBD1	.	TRBV6-6	TRBJ2-1	CASSQPGQGYNEQFF	TGTGCCAGCAGTCAACCGGGACAGGGATACAATGAGCAGTTCTTC
TRBD2	once	TRBV5-1	TRBJ2-1	CASSFLPSGDNEQFF	TGCGCCAGCAGCTTCCTCCCTAGCGGGGACAATGAGCAGTTCTTC
TRBD2	.	TRBV5-1	TRBJ2-1	CASKHGTSGDSSYNEQFF	TGCGCCAGCAAACACGGGACTAGCGGGGATAGCTCCTACAATGAGCAGTTCTTC
.	.	TRBV7-3	TRBJ2-1	CASSLRGGPNEQFF	TGTGCCAGCAGCTTAAGAGGGGGGCCCAATGAGCAGTTCTTC
.	.	TRBV7-2	TRBJ2-3	CASSPYLVVSPDTQYF	TGTGCCAGCAGCCCCTACCTTGTCGTTTCTCCAGATACGCAGTATTTT
.	.	TRBV5-1	TRBJ1-1	CASSYSGSNTEAFF	TGCGCCAGCAGCTATTCAGGGTCGAACACTGAAGCTTTCTTT
.	.	TRBV21-1	TRBJ2-3	CASSKGNRVAGHGTSTDTQYF	TGTGCCAGCAGCAAAGGAAACAGGGTAGCGGGGCACGGTACTAGCACAGATACGCAGTATTTT